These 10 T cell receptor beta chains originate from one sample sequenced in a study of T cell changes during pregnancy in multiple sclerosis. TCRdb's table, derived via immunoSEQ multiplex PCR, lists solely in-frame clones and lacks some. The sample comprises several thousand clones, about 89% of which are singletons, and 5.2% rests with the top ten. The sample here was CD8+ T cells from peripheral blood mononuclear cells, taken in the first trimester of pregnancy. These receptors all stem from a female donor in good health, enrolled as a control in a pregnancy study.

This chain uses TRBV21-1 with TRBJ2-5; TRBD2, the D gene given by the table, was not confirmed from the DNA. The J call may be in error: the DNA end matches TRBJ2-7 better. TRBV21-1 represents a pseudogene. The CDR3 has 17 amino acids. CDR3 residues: CASSKPRGEAENYEQYF. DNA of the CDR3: TGTGCCAGCAGCAAACCCCGGGGGGAGGCGGAAAACTACGAGCAGTACTTC.

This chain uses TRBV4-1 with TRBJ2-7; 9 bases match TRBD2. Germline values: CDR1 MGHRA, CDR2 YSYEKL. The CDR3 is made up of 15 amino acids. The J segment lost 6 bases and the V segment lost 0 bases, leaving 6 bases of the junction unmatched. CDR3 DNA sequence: TGCGCCAGCAGCCAAGAGTGGGGACTAGCCTCCGAGCAGTACTTC. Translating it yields CASSQEWGLASEQYF.

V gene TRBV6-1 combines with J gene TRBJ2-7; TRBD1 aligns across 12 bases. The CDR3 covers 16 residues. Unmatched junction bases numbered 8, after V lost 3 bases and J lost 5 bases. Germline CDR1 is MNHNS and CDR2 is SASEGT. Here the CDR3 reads CASSDREGQGADEQYF. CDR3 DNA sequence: TGTGCCAGCAGTGATCGGGAGGGACAGGGGGCAGACGAGCAGTACTTC.

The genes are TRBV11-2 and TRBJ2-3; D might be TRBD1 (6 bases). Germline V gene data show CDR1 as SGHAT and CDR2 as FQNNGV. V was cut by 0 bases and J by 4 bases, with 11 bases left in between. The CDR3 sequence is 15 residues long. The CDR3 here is CASSLEARGSDTQYF. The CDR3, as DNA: TGTGCCAGCAGCTTAGAGGCCAGGGGCTCAGATACGCAGTATTTT.

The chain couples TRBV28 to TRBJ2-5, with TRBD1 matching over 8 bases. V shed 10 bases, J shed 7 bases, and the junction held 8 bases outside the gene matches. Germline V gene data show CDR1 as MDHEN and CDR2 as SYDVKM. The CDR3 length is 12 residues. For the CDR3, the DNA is TGTGCCACCACGACAGGGGCGTGGACCCAGTACTTC. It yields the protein CATTTGAWTQYF.

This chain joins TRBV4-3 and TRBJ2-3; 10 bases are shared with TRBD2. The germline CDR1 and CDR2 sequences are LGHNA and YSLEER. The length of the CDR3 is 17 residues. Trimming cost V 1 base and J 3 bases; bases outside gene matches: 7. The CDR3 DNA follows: TGCGCCAGCAGCCAAGTCATAGCGGGAGGACCGACAGATACGCAGTATTTT. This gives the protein CASSQVIAGGPTDTQYF.

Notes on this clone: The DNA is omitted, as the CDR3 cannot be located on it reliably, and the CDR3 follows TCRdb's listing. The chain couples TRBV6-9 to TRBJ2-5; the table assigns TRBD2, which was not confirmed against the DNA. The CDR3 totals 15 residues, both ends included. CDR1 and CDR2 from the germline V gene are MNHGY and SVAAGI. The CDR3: CASSHLAVAILAQYF.

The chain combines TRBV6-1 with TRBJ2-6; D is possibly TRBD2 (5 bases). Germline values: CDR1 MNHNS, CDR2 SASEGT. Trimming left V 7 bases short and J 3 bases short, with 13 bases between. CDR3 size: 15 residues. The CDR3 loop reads CASTGVGDGANVLTF. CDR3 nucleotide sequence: TGTGCCAGCACCGGGGTTGGCGATGGGGCCAACGTCCTGACTTTC.

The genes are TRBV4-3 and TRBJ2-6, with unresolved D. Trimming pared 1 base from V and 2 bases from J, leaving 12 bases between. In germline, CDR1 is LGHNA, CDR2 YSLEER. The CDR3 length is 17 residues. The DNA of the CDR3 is TGCGCCAGCAGCCAAGGCTCCTGGAGAACTGGGGCCAACGTCCTGACTTTC. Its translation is CASSQGSWRTGANVLTF.

CDR3 residues: CASSLMTGFYNEQFF. For the CDR3, the DNA is TGTGCCAGCAGTTTAATGACAGGATTTTACAATGAGCAGTTCTTC. J is TRBJ2-1 and V is TRBV27; D possibly corresponds to TRBD1 (6 bases). CDR1 MNHEY and CDR2 SMNVEV come from the germline V gene (reference sequence). CDR3 length: 15 residues. Trimming cost V 2 bases and J 4 bases, with 12 bases left between them.